The TCR beta chain under discussion was sequenced for a study of T-cell reconstitution after alpha-beta-depleted transplantation in children. Molecular barcoding with unique molecular identifiers was used for the TCRbeta library. A single record per CDR3 protein comes from TCRdb applying MiXCR to the PCR reads. This table has a few hundred thousand distinct CDR3 sequences, 9.7% appearing once. Trimming removed 3 bases from V and 8 bases from J, with 11 bases in between. The CDR3 has 13 residues. In its sample, this clonotype was seen many times. The rearrangement joins TRBV12-3 or TRBV12-4 to TRBJ1-5; D is unclear. Sequencing was performed on PBMCs from the stem cell graft donor, taken from the stem cell graft. The clonotype originates from a human donor who donated a stem cell graft to a child with SCID. CDR3 region: CASSFGGLKPQHF. In nucleotides, the CDR3 is TGTGCCAGCAGTTTTGGTGGTCTGAAGCCCCAGCATTTT.